The 28 T cell receptor beta chains below all came from one sample that was sequenced in a study of blood T cell dynamics during melanoma immunotherapy. Time point of the sample: pre-treatment baseline. Produced via immunoSEQ multiplex PCR; TCRdb's table is partial and in-frame only. The sample lists 20,000 to 30,000 clones, roughly 89% seen once, with about 4.6% in the top ten. This material consisted of blood, taken from a patient treated with checkpoint blockade. All receptors derive from a human donor with melanoma.

V and J are TRBV5-6 and TRBJ2-5; 11 bases map to TRBD2. The J call is doubtful: the DNA matches TRBJ2-7 better. This CDR3 contains 16 residues. Germline CDR1 reads SGHDT; CDR2 reads YYEEEE. The CDR3 loop is CASSLVGLAARYEQYF. In DNA, the CDR3 is TGTGCCAGCAGCTTGGTGGGACTAGCGGCCCGCTACGAGCAGTACTTC.

This sequence joins TRBV5-1 and TRBJ1-1, with TRBD1 as a possible D gene (5 bases). V lost 4 bases and J 1 base, leaving 14 bases between the germline ends. The germline gives CDR1 SGHRS, CDR2 YFSETQ. The CDR3 runs 15 residues. The CDR3 DNA reads TGCGCCAGCAGCCTGTCCGGCAGGGAGAACACTGAAGCTTTCTTT. Translation: CASSLSGRENTEAFF.

This chain joins TRBV7-2 and TRBJ1-1; unclear D gene. Looked up from germline, CDR1 is SGHTA and CDR2 is FQGNSA. Trimming left V 1 base short and J 5 bases short, with 14 bases between. The CDR3 runs 15 residues. The CDR3 DNA is TGTGCCAGCAGCTTAGGAAGAGCAGTCCCGACTGAAGCTTTCTTT. Amino acid sequence: CASSLGRAVPTEAFF.

The gene calls are TRBV7-9 and TRBJ2-1, with D maybe TRBD2 (5 bases). This CDR3 has 13 residues. Germline lookup yields CDR1 SEHNR and CDR2 FQNEAQ (reference sequence). Trimming shortened V by 1 base and J by 10 bases, and 11 bases separated the two germline ends. The chain's CDR3 is CASSLVGSVEQFF. The DNA of the CDR3 is TGTGCCAGCAGCTTAGTAGGGAGCGTCGAGCAGTTCTTC.

The chain couples TRBV21-1 to TRBJ2-7. TRBV21-1 counts as a pseudogene. CDR3 length: 21 residues. The CDR3 sequence: CASSKSPLKKLRIKRPYEQYF. The CDR3 DNA reads as TGTGCCAGCAGCAAAAGTCCTCTCAAAAAGCTCCGGATCAAACGGCCCTACGAGCAGTACTTC.

The chain has TRBV11-1 and TRBJ2-1; the match to TRBD2 covers 9 bases. This CDR3 is built from 17 residues. Unmatched junction bases numbered 14, after V lost 4 bases and J lost 7 bases. The germline CDR1 and CDR2 sequences are SGHAT and FQDESV (reference sequence). The CDR3 DNA sequence: TGTGCCAGCAGCTGGGCCCCCCCTAGCGGGATAGGTAATGAGCAGTTCTTC. Its translation is CASSWAPPSGIGNEQFF.

This chain connects TRBV5-1 to TRBJ2-7; 10 nucleotides match TRBD1. V trimming: 4 bases; J trimming: 6 bases; junction bases outside the gene matches: 10. CDR3 length equals 15 residues. The germline gives CDR1 SGHRS, CDR2 YFSETQ. The CDR3 nucleotides are TGCGCCAGCAGCCCCCGACAGGGGGCTCCGGGCGAGCAGTACTTC. Translated: CASSPRQGAPGEQYF.

Written as DNA, the CDR3 is TGTGCCAGCAGTGACCGGACAGGGACCTCCTACGAGCAGTACTTC. It codes for CASSDRTGTSYEQYF. V usage is TRBV2 and J usage is TRBJ2-7, with 8 bases that match TRBD1. Germline assignment: CDR1 SNHLY and CDR2 FYNNEI. After removal of 3 bases from V and 0 bases from J, the junction contained 4 bases not matched to a gene. This CDR3 region has 15 residues. Together with reference TRBV2 and TRBJ2-7, the CDR3 gives the full variable domain: EPEVTQTPSHQVTQMGQEVILRCVPISNHLYFYWYRQILGQKVEFLVSFYNNEISEKSEIFDDQFSVERPDGSNFTLKIRSTKLEDSAMYFCASSDRTGTSYEQYFGPGTRLTVT.

The chain links TRBV6-5 to TRBJ2-7; D call uncertain. Looked up from germline, CDR1 is MNHEY and CDR2 is SVGAGI. This CDR3 has 13 residues. Trimming left V 2 bases short and J 5 bases short, with 10 bases between. CDR3 protein: CASSYRPSDEQYF. The CDR3 DNA is TGTGCCAGCAGTTACCGCCCCTCGGACGAGCAGTACTTC.

This clone showed up just a few times. The chain links TRBV28 to TRBJ2-7; possible D gene TRBD1, 7 bases. The CDR3 runs 13 residues. V lost 6 bases, J lost 2 bases, and 11 bases lay in between. Germline V gives CDR1 MDHEN, CDR2 SYDVKM. CDR3 protein: CASREGAAYEQYF. The CDR3 DNA follows: TGTGCCAGCAGGGAGGGGGCTGCCTACGAGCAGTACTTC.

The table lists this clone with a few counts. V usage is TRBV2 and J usage is TRBJ1-3, with D possibly matching TRBD1 (6 bases). CDR1 and CDR2 (germline): SNHLY, FYNNEI. V lost 5 bases and J 8 bases, leaving 19 bases between the germline ends. The CDR3 length is 15 residues. The CDR3 coding sequence is TGTGCCAGCAGTTGGAGGGGGTTCAATTTGGACACCATATATTTT. This codes for CASSWRGFNLDTIYF.

The V gene is TRBV29-1, the J gene TRBJ2-7, with a tentative D call TRBD1 (6 bases). V lost 2 bases, J lost 4 bases, and 9 bases lay in between. The CDR3 spans 12 residues. Per the germline V gene, CDR1 is SQVTM and CDR2 is ANQGSEA. CDR3 sequence (DNA): TGCAGCGTTGAAAATAGGGGGTACGAGCAGTACTTC. It yields the protein CSVENRGYEQYF.

J is TRBJ2-5 and V is TRBV19; 8 nucleotides line up with TRBD1. This CDR3 contains 15 residues. Per germline, CDR1 LNHDA and CDR2 SQIVND (reference sequence). V lost 4 bases and J lost 5; bases outside the gene matches: 9. This CDR3 is CASSTGQGRQETQYF. Here the CDR3 DNA reads TGTGCCAGTAGTACAGGACAGGGACGTCAGGAGACCCAGTACTTC.

CDR3 residues: CASSRTSGSGETQYF. The CDR3 region has the DNA TGTGCCAGCAGCCGGACTAGCGGGAGCGGGGAGACCCAGTACTTC. The J gene is TRBJ2-5, the V gene TRBV5-6; 13 positions match TRBD2. Germline values: CDR1 SGHDT, CDR2 YYEEEE. This CDR3 region has 15 residues. V dropped 4 bases and J dropped 5; count of bases not matched to a gene: 5.

CDR3 sequence: CASSLWGFGGELFF. Written as DNA, the CDR3 is TGTGCCAGCAGTTTATGGGGATTTGGCGGGGAGCTGTTTTTT. This chain joins TRBV27 and TRBJ2-2, with no clear D. There are 14 residues in the CDR3. Deletions cut 1 base from V and 7 bases from J, with 10 bases between. Germline CDR1 is MNHEY and CDR2 is SMNVEV (reference sequence).

The chain joins TRBV19 to TRBJ2-1; D may be TRBD1 (5 bases). The CDR3 spans 14 residues. Germline lookup yields CDR1 LNHDA and CDR2 SQIVND (reference sequence). The germline V and J ends were trimmed by 3 bases and 4 bases, with 10 bases remaining between them. CDR3 sequence (DNA): TGTGCCAGTAGTATTTCAGGGAATTACAATGAGCAGTTCTTC. Its translation: CASSISGNYNEQFF.

The chain is built from TRBV4-1 and TRBJ1-1; D is uncertain. Trimming took off 4 bases at V and 3 bases at J, with 15 bases between the two ends. The germline V gene encodes CDR1 MGHRA and CDR2 YSYEKL. The CDR3 spans 15 residues. The DNA of the CDR3 is TGCGCCAGCAGCCCCCAGAATAGGGAAGACACTGAAGCTTTCTTT. Protein sequence: CASSPQNREDTEAFF.

This rearrangement joins TRBV7-9 to TRBJ1-2; D gene ambiguous. V was shortened by 5 bases and J by 6 bases, with 13 bases between the two germline ends. Germline assignment: CDR1 SEHNR and CDR2 FQNEAQ (reference sequence). The CDR3 runs to 13 residues. Here the CDR3 DNA reads TGTGCCAGCAGCATACCTGCTCGCGATGGCTACACCTTC. Its translation is CASSIPARDGYTF.

The CDR3, as DNA: TGTGCCAGCAGCCAACGGACAGGGGGAGGATCACCCCTCCACTTT. Its protein product is CASSQRTGGGSPLHF. J is TRBJ1-6 and V is TRBV2, with 10 bases that match TRBD1. Trimming cost V 6 bases and J 10 bases; bases outside gene matches: 9. This CDR3 spans 15 amino acids. Germline loops: CDR1 SNHLY, CDR2 FYNNEI. Complete variable domain (other parts from reference TRBV2 and TRBJ1-6): EPEVTQTPSHQVTQMGQEVILRCVPISNHLYFYWYRQILGQKVEFLVSFYNNEISEKSEIFDDQFSVERPDGSNFTLKIRSTKLEDSAMYFCASSQRTGGGSPLHFGNGTRLTVT.

This clone has a handful of counts. This chain joins TRBV7-3 and TRBJ1-4; D not certain. The V gene lost 4 bases and the J gene lost 0 bases, with 6 bases spanning the gap. Germline V lookup: CDR1 SGHTA, CDR2 FQGTGA. CDR3 length: 14 amino acids. CDR3 in DNA: TGTGCCAGCAGCTCCGGCGCAACTAATGAAAAACTGTTTTTT. This codes for CASSSGATNEKLFF.

The gene calls are TRBV4-2 and TRBJ2-7; TRBD2 matches at 8 bases. Germline V lookup: CDR1 LGHNA, CDR2 YNFKEQ. Germline trimming cut 0 bases from V and 6 bases from J; bases unmatched to any gene: 10. The CDR3 sequence is 16 residues long. This chain's CDR3 is CASSQDRPSGRVEQYF. DNA of the CDR3: TGTGCCAGCAGCCAAGATCGACCCAGCGGGAGAGTCGAGCAGTACTTC.

This clone was counted between two and nine times. The V and J genes are TRBV2 and TRBJ1-5, with a tentative D call TRBD1 (5 bases). This CDR3 has 12 amino acids. Germline loops: CDR1 SNHLY, CDR2 FYNNEI. V shed 6 bases and J shed 7 bases, with 10 bases lying between them. DNA of the CDR3: TGTGCCAGCAGGAACCAGGGACAGCCCCAGCATTTT. Protein sequence: CASRNQGQPQHF.

The J gene is TRBJ1-2, the V gene TRBV9, with D possibly TRBD1 on 6 matching bases. The CDR3 has 15 amino acids. The germline CDR1 and CDR2 sequences are SGDLS and YYNGEE. Trimming shortened V by 3 bases and J by 5 bases, and 17 bases separated the two germline ends. Here the CDR3 DNA reads TGTGCCAGCAGCGCAGCACAGGGTTCCTATTATGGCTACACCTTC. Translated, it gives CASSAAQGSYYGYTF.

The chain employs TRBV7-6 and TRBJ2-4; weak D call: TRBD2 (6 bases). CDR1 is SGHVS and CDR2 is FNYEAQ in the germline V gene. The germline V and J ends were trimmed by 6 bases and 7 bases, with 22 bases remaining between them. This CDR3 region has 16 residues. CDR3: CASSSRPGLPPNIQYF. CDR3 nucleotide sequence: TGTGCCAGCAGTAGCCGCCCGGGACTCCCTCCCAACATTCAGTACTTC.

The chain couples TRBV5-1 to TRBJ1-3; unclear D gene. Germline CDR1 is SGHRS and CDR2 is YFSETQ. The CDR3 is 15 amino acids. Trimming stripped 4 bases from V and 3 bases from J, with 14 bases between. CDR3 in amino acids: CASSGVPGIGNTIYF. For the CDR3, the DNA is TGCGCCAGCAGCGGGGTCCCGGGGATTGGAAACACCATATATTTT.

The chain has TRBV4-2 and TRBJ2-1; 11 bases are a match to TRBD2. V trimming: 0 bases; J trimming: 3 bases; junction bases outside the gene matches: 4. Germline-derived CDR1 and CDR2 are LGHNA and YNFKEQ. The CDR3 contains 17 residues. CDR3 coding DNA: TGTGCCAGCAGCCAAGAATTGGGACTAGCGGTCTACAATGAGCAGTTCTTC. Its translation is CASSQELGLAVYNEQFF.

The chain links TRBV19 to TRBJ2-7, with TRBD2 matching 10 bases. The CDR3 is 22 amino acids. J was trimmed by 5 bases and V by 5 bases; bases with no gene match: 30. Per germline, CDR1 LNHDA and CDR2 SQIVND (reference sequence). This CDR3 is CASSPEGLAGVISNPHGDEQYF. The CDR3 DNA reads TGTGCCAGTAGTCCCGAGGGCCTAGCGGGAGTTATTTCCAACCCCCATGGCGACGAGCAGTACTTC.

The chain combines TRBV7-3 with TRBJ2-7, with D perhaps TRBD2 (6 bases). The germline gives CDR1 SGHTA, CDR2 FQGTGA. The V and J ends lost 3 bases and 0 bases respectively, with 9 bases between them. The CDR3 is 14 residues long. Here the CDR3 reads CASSFGGSSYEQYF. CDR3 nucleotides: TGTGCCAGCAGCTTCGGGGGTAGCTCCTACGAGCAGTACTTC.